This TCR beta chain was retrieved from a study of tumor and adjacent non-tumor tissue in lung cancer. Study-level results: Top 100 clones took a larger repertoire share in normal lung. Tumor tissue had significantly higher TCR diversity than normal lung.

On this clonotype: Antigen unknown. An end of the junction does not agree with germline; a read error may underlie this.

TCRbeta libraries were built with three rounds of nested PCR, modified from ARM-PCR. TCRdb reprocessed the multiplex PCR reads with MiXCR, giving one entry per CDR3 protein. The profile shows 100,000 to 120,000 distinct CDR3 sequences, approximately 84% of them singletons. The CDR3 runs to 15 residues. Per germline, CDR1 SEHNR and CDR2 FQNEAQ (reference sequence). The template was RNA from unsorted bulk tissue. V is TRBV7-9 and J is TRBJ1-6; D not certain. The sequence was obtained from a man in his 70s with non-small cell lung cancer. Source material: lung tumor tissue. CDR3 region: CASSQLRAAISPLHF. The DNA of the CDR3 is TGTGCCAGCAGCCAACTCCGGGCCGCTATTTCACCCCTCCACTTC. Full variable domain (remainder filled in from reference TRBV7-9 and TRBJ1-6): DTGVSQNPRHKITKRGQNVTFRCDPISEHNRLYWYRQTLGQGPEFLTYFQNEAQLEKSRLLSDRFSAERPKGSFSTLEIQRTEQGDSAMYLCASSQLRAAISPLHFGNGTRLTVT.